A single sample gave rise to the 11 T cell receptor beta chains below, sequenced in a study of blood T cell repertoires in COVID-19 (dated by TCRdb to 2020 to 2021). The library was built by means of the immunoSEQ multiplex PCR assay. TCRdb limited this immuneACCESS table to in-frame rearrangements with V and J called. A share of clones is missing; checked studies link under half to unresolved V genes, and the rest is unexplained. The sample table holds about 130,000 clones, of which more than 75% were seen once. Jointly, the top ten make up 11% of the sample. Sequencing input: peripheral blood. These receptors were taken from a man between 60 and 75 years old who had recovered from COVID-19.

This clone is a singleton in its sample. This chain uses TRBV11-2 with TRBJ2-2; no clear D. CDR3 length equals 16 residues. Looked up from germline, CDR1 is SGHAT and CDR2 is FQNNGV. Deletions cut 1 base from V and 5 bases from J, with 14 bases between. The CDR3 nucleotides are TGTGCCAGCAGCTTAGGTTCAGGCAGCAGAACCGGGGAGCTGTTTTTT. Protein: CASSLGSGSRTGELFF. Looking up the rest from reference TRBV11-2 and TRBJ2-2 gives the full variable domain: EAGVAQSPRYKIIEKRQSVAFWCNPISGHATLYWYQQILGQGPKLLIQFQNNGVVDDSQLPKDRFSAERLKGVDSTLKIQPAKLEDSAVYLCASSLGSGSRTGELFFGEGSRLTVL.

The rearrangement joins TRBV20-1 to TRBJ2-1, with TRBD2 identical over 14 bases. From germline, CDR1 is DFQATT and CDR2 SNEGSKA (reference sequence). Trimming cost V 3 bases and J 6 bases; bases outside gene matches: 16. The CDR3 loop spans 19 amino acids. The CDR3 reads CSASRAPPGGTSGSNEQFF. CDR3 in DNA: TGCAGTGCTAGTAGAGCCCCACCCGGTGGGACTAGCGGGAGCAATGAGCAGTTCTTC.

The V and J genes are TRBV4-1 and TRBJ2-2; D is perhaps TRBD2 (6 bases). The CDR3 contains 13 residues. From germline, CDR1 is MGHRA and CDR2 YSYEKL. Deletions cut 1 base from V and 6 bases from J, with 6 bases between. The CDR3 here is CASSQAGAGELFF. The CDR3 DNA reads TGCGCCAGCAGCCAAGCGGGGGCCGGGGAGCTGTTTTTT.

The CDR3 here is CASSLELAGGYNEQFF. CDR3 sequence (DNA): TGTGCCAGCAGCTTAGAACTAGCGGGAGGGTACAATGAGCAGTTCTTC. J is TRBJ2-1 and V is TRBV7-6, with 13 bases aligning to TRBD2. This CDR3 has 16 amino acids. Germline-derived CDR1 and CDR2 are SGHVS and FNYEAQ. The ends lost 1 base at V and 4 bases at J; junction bases unmatched: 1.

This clone was counted once. V is TRBV30 and J is TRBJ1-5; the D is unclear. Germline V CDR1 and CDR2: GTSNPN, SVGIG (reference sequence). The CDR3 has 12 amino acids. V shed 7 bases and J shed 1 base, with 8 bases lying between them. The CDR3 sequence is CASSGSNQPQHF. The CDR3 nucleotides read TGTGCCTCCTCGGGGAGCAATCAGCCCCAGCATTTT.

The chain employs TRBV5-1 and TRBJ2-7; 8 bases match TRBD2. Germline values: CDR1 SGHRS, CDR2 YFSETQ. The CDR3 has 16 amino acids. V dropped 4 bases and J dropped 5; count of bases not matched to a gene: 14. The CDR3, as DNA: TGCGCCAGCAGCATAACCGGGACTAGGGATTGGGACGAGCAGTACTTC. Translated: CASSITGTRDWDEQYF.

A few counts support this clone. V is TRBV28 and J is TRBJ2-7; 7 positions agree with TRBD1. The CDR3 is 14 amino acids. The germline gives CDR1 MDHEN, CDR2 SYDVKM. Trimming removed 7 bases from V and 0 bases from J; junction bases left unmatched: 6. The CDR3 nucleotides are TGTGCCAGCATCGCACAGGGGAGCTCCTACGAGCAGTACTTC. Amino acid sequence: CASIAQGSSYEQYF.

The chain links TRBV7-3 to TRBJ2-2; a possible D gene is TRBD2 (6 bases). This CDR3 is 15 amino acids long. V lost 5 bases and J lost 0, with 10 bases in between. Germline assignment: CDR1 SGHTA and CDR2 FQGTGA. The CDR3 loop reads CASSPIAANTGELFF. The CDR3 DNA reads as TGTGCCAGCAGCCCCATAGCGGCGAACACCGGGGAGCTGTTTTTT. Complete variable domain (other parts from reference TRBV7-3 and TRBJ2-2): GAGVSQTPSNKVTEKGKYVELRCDPISGHTALYWYRQSLGQGPEFLIYFQGTGAADDSGLPNDRFFAVRPEGSVSTLKIQRTERGDSAVYLCASSPIAANTGELFFGEGSRLTVL.

The genes are TRBV5-4 and TRBJ1-1, with D uncertain. The V and J ends lost 5 bases and 4 bases respectively, with 15 bases between them. The CDR3 spans 14 residues. The germline gives CDR1 SGHNT, CDR2 YYREEE (reference sequence). The CDR3 DNA follows: TGTGCCAGCAGTAAGGAGTTAGGTGGCACTGAAGCTTTCTTT. This gives the protein CASSKELGGTEAFF.

The V and J genes are TRBV7-3 and TRBJ1-4; 7 bases map to TRBD1. The CDR3 spans 17 residues. The V segment lost 2 bases and the J segment 7 bases; nucleotides outside the gene matches: 13. CDR1 and CDR2 from the germline V gene are SGHTA and FQGTGA. The CDR3 bases are TGTGCCAGCAGCTTAGTTTTCCCCCCTGGGACAGTTGAAAAACTGTTTTTT. Its protein product is CASSLVFPPGTVEKLFF.

V and J are TRBV11-2 and TRBJ2-3, with a possible D match to TRBD2 (5 bases). The CDR3 has 15 residues. V was cut by 6 bases and J by 0 bases, with 13 bases left in between. The germline CDR1 and CDR2 sequences are SGHAT and FQNNGV. CDR3: CASSRVQRSTDTQYF. The CDR3 nucleotides read TGTGCCAGCAGTCGAGTGCAGCGGAGCACAGATACGCAGTATTTT.